This T cell receptor (beta chain) was found in a study of shared clonotypes between healthy human individuals. Study-wide results and caveats: Rarefaction indicated that sorted-subset sequencing remained incomplete although depth was large.

The table came from immunoSEQ multiplex PCR; TCRdb's copy has only in-frame clones and leaves some out. The data show about a million clones, with around 74% seen just once and about 1.5% held by the top ten. From germline, CDR1 is SGHAT and CDR2 FQNNGV. With 6 bases clipped from V and 4 bases from J, the junction kept 6 bases outside the gene matches. This CDR3 is 15 amino acids long. As concerns this clone: Its antigen is as yet unknown.

This chain joins TRBV11-2 and TRBJ2-2; 9 nucleotides line up with TRBD1. Sequenced sample: memory CD4+ T cells sorted from blood. As to subset: CD45RA-negative fraction. This receptor was taken from a man aged 18-30 years in good health. The CDR3 region is CASSFRQGGTGELFF. CDR3 coding DNA: TGTGCCAGCAGTTTCAGACAGGGGGGCACCGGGGAGCTGTTTTTT.